This T cell receptor (beta chain) emerged from a study of cytomegalovirus exposure and HLA in healthy donors. Overall study results and limits: Upon later analysis, HLA-associated TCR beta chains proved more clonally expanded than other, equally common chains.

On this clone itself: Antigen: not known.

The CDR3 contains 12 residues. V was pared by 5 bases and J by 5 bases, with 9 bases between. Germline V gene data show CDR1 as SGHAT and CDR2 as FQNNGV. The primer mix had 60 Vbeta and 13 Jbeta primers. Generated by immunoSEQ multiplex PCR, the TCRdb table keeps only in-frame clones and is missing some. The sample carries 150,000 to 200,000 clones, over 60% recorded once. This TCR was recovered from a woman between 40 and 55 years old in good health and CMV-seronegative. V gene TRBV11-2 combines with J gene TRBJ1-1; possibly TRBD1 for D (6 bases). Sequencing used PBMCs. The CDR3 DNA reads TGTGCCAGCAGCCAACAGGGTACTGAAGCTTTCTTT. It yields the protein CASSQQGTEAFF.